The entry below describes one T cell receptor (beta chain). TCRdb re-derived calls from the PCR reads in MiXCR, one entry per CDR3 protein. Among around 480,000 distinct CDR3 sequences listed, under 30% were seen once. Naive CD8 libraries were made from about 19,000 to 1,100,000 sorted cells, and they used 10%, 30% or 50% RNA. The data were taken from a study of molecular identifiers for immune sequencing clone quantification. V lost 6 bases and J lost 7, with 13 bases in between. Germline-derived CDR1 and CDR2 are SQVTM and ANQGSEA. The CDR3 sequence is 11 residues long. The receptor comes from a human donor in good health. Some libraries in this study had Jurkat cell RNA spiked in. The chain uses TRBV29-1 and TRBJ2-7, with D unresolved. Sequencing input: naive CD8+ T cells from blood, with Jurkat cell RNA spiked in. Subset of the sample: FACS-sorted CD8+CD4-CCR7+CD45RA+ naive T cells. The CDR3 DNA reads TGCAGCGTGATCAGGTTGGTTGAGCAGTACTTC. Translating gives CSVIRLVEQYF.